Described below is a single T cell receptor beta chain sequence and its context. This specimen comes from a study of cytomegalovirus exposure and HLA in healthy donors. CDR3 length: 15 residues. Germline V gene data show CDR1 as SEHNR and CDR2 as FQNEAQ (reference sequence). V was pared by 4 bases and J by 7 bases, with 8 bases of the junction left unmatched. Primers for the PCR totalled 60 Vbeta and 13 Jbeta. Libraries were prepared by immunoSEQ multiplex PCR; TCRdb keeps only in-frame clonotypes and omits some of them. The sample shows 300,000 or so clones, approximately 84% of them seen only once. This clonotype was obtained from a woman between 40 and 50 years old in good health and CMV-seropositive. The sequencing sample was made of PBMCs. This chain links TRBV7-9 with TRBJ1-4, with 8 bases identical to TRBD1. This CDR3 reads CASSSQGAGPEKLFF. CDR3 nucleotides: TGTGCCAGCAGCTCCCAGGGGGCCGGGCCTGAAAAACTGTTTTTT.